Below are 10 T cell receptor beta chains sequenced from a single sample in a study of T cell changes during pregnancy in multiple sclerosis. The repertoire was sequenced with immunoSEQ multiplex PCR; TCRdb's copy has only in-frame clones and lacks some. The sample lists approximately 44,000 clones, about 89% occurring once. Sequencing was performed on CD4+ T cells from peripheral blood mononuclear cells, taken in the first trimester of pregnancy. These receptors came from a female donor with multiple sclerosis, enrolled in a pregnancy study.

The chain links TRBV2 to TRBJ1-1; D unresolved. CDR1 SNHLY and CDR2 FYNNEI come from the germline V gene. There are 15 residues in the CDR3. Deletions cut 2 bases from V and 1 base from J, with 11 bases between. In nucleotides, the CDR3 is TGTGCCAGCAGTGAATCGGGAGGAAAGAACACTGAAGCTTTCTTT. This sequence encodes CASSESGGKNTEAFF.

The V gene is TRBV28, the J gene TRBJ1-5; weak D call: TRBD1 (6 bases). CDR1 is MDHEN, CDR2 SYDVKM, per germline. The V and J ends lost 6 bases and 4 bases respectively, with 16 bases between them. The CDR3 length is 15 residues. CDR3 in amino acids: CASSFLQGGNQPQHF. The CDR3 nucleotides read TGTGCCAGCAGCTTCCTACAGGGCGGGAATCAGCCCCAGCATTTT.

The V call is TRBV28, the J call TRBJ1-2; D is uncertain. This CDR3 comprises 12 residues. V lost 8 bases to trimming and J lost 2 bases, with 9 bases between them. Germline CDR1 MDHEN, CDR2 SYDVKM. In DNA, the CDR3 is TGTGCCAGCTTTTCAGTGAACTATGGCTACACCTTC. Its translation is CASFSVNYGYTF.

CDR3 nucleotides: TGTGCCAGCATCGGACAGGGAGGTAATGAGCAGTTCTTC. Amino acid sequence: CASIGQGGNEQFF. The chain employs TRBV7-9 and TRBJ2-1; TRBD1 agrees at 8 bases. Germline V gives CDR1 SEHNR, CDR2 FQNEAQ (reference sequence). CDR3 size: 13 residues. Losses at the gene ends were 7 bases for V and 7 bases for J; bases not matched to a gene: 6.

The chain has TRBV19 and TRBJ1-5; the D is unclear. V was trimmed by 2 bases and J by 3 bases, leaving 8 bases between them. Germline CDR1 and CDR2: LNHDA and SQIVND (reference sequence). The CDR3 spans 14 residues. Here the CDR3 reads CASSIRGFNQPQHF. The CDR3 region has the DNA TGTGCCAGTAGTATACGGGGTTTCAATCAGCCCCAGCATTTT.

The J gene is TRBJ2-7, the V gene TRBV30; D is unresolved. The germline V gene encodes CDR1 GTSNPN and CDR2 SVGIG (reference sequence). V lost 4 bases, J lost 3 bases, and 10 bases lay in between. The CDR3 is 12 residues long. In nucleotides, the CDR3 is TGTGCCTGGACGCTTTCAGGCTACGAGCAGTACTTC. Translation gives CAWTLSGYEQYF.

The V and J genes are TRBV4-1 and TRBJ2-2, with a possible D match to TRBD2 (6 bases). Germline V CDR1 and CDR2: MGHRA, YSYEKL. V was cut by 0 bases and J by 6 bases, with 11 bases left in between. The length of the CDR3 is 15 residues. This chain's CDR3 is CASSQEAGFPGELFF. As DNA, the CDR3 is TGCGCCAGCAGCCAAGAGGCGGGGTTCCCCGGGGAGCTGTTTTTT.

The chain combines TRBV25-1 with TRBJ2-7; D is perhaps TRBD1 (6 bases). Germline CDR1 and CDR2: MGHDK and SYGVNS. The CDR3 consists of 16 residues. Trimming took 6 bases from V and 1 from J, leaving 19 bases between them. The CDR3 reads CASSDIGPGQSYEQYF. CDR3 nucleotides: TGTGCCAGCAGCGATATAGGCCCGGGACAATCCTACGAGCAGTACTTC.

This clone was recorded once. Here the CDR3 DNA reads TGTGCCAGCAGCCAGACAGCTACTGGAAACACCATATATTTT. This sequence encodes CASSQTATGNTIYF. The chain links TRBV6-1 to TRBJ1-3; TRBD1 is a possible D gene (5 bases). The V end was cut by 6 bases, the J end by 2 bases, with 11 bases between. CDR3 length: 14 amino acids. Germline loops: CDR1 MNHNS, CDR2 SASEGT.

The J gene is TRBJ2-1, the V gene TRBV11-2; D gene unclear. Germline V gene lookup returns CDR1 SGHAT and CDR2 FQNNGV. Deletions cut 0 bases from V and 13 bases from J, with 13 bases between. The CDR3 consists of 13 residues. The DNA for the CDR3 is TGTGCCAGCAGCTTAGATACAGCCCTCCACCAGTTCTTC. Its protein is CASSLDTALHQFF.